These T cell receptor beta chains were read from a single sample in a study of T cells in Graves' hyperthyroidism and ophthalmopathy. TCRdb ran MiXCR on the multiplex PCR reads and lists one entry per CDR3 protein. The sample holds about 640,000 distinct CDR3 sequences, 20% seen once. The material sequenced was blood. The receptors come from a man aged 25-40 years with Graves' ophthalmopathy. Both conserved end residues are trimmed from each CDR3. Clone size appears in some rows only: once, few, many, or a class for an expanded clone.

v_call clone_size cdr3_aa
TRBV28 few ASSLLEGTGAGYT
TRBV2 many ASTEMNTEAF
TRBV5-1 many ASSADGYFTDTQY
TRBV7-2 once ASSPSTGDTHEQY
TRBV10-3 few ATQGADTEAF
TRBV5-5 . ASSWAGMNTEAF
TRBV28 many ASRVTGGSNQPQH
TRBV24-1 few ATSEDRLSNTGELF
TRBV2 . ARGLAGQETQY
TRBV11-2 . ASSFLAGEDTDTQY
TRBV28 many ASCLTRDRTYEQY
TRBV18 many ASSLQEGSNQPQH
TRBV12-3/TRBV12-4 many ASSLADRTEDTQY
TRBV5-4 . ASSLEGGTAKLF
TRBV4-1 . ASSQQTGRGYSPLH
TRBV6-1 . ASRAGQVYNEQF
TRBV20-1 . SAVLDSLSGQY
TRBV6-1 few ASRGTSSNQPQH